The 18 T cell receptor beta chains in this list originate from one sample, sequenced in a study of T cells expressing NK-cell markers. With the 5' RACE reads reprocessed, TCRdb shows one record per CDR3 protein and no DNA. There are about 400,000 distinct CDR3 sequences in the sample, with around a tenth held by the top ten. The sequenced sample consisted of blood T cells: a sorted CD56 or NKG2C T cell subset, CD4+ or CD8+ T cells, or bulk PBMC T cells (not recorded which). These receptors originate from a woman between 45 and 60 years old in good health.

The V gene is TRBV27, the J gene TRBJ2-5; TCRdb's D gene call, TRBD1, goes unchecked for lack of DNA. The CDR3 sequence is 16 residues long. CDR1 and CDR2 from the germline V gene are MNHEY and SMNVEV (reference sequence). CDR3 region: CASSLVPGQGPETQYF.

The genes are TRBV20-1 and TRBJ2-1; TCRdb indicates TRBD2, and absent DNA this call remains unverified. This CDR3 is 17 amino acids long. The germline V gene encodes CDR1 DFQATT and CDR2 SNEGSKA (reference sequence). The CDR3 loop is CSASIVAGGFNLNEQFF.

V is TRBV7-9 and J is TRBJ2-1; TCRdb outputs TRBD1, but without DNA this stays unchecked. Germline V gives CDR1 SEHNR, CDR2 FQNEAQ (reference sequence). The CDR3 contains 16 residues. The chain's CDR3 is CASSPLWGQPGDEQFF.

CDR3 sequence: CASTPGTNSYEQYF. V gene TRBV3-1 combines with J gene TRBJ2-7; the TCRdb call, TRBD2, lacks DNA for checking. CDR3 length: 14 residues. Germline V CDR1 and CDR2: LGHDT, YNNKEL (reference sequence).

The genes are TRBV12-5 and TRBJ2-3. Germline CDR1 reads LGHNT; CDR2 reads FRNRAP. The CDR3 length is 12 residues. The CDR3 sequence is CASGLNTDTQYF.

The chain links TRBV14 to TRBJ2-4; TCRdb's D call, TRBD1, is unchecked because there is no DNA. This CDR3 contains 14 residues. CDR1 is SGHDN, CDR2 FVKESK, per germline. CDR3 amino acids: CASRATGTKNIQYF.

The chain carries TRBV24-1 and TRBJ2-1; TCRdb selects TRBD2, and the lack of DNA leaves this call unchecked. The V gene's germline CDR1 is KGHDR and CDR2 SFDVKD. The CDR3 covers 16 residues. The CDR3 sequence is CATSDSGLPSYNEQFF.

The chain employs TRBV6-5 and TRBJ1-5; TCRdb outputs TRBD1, but without DNA this stays unchecked. The CDR3 consists of 16 residues. Germline V CDR1 and CDR2: MNHEY, SVGAGI. The CDR3 is CASSYDRVEVTQPQHF.

The chain combines TRBV6-4 with TRBJ2-3. The CDR3 sequence is 15 residues long. CDR1 MRHNA and CDR2 SNTAGT come from the germline V gene. CDR3: CASSDSKTGSDTQYF.

The chain combines TRBV18 with TRBJ2-1. CDR1 is KGHSH, CDR2 LQKENI, per germline. The CDR3 covers 11 residues. The CDR3 here is CASSARDEQFF. Full variable domain (remainder filled in from reference TRBV18 and TRBJ2-1): NAGVMQNPRHLVRRRGQEARLRCSPMKGHSHVYWYRQLPEEGLKFMVYLQKENIIDESGMPKERFSAEFPKEGPSILRIQQVVRGDSAAYFCASSARDEQFFGPGTRLTVL.

This chain joins TRBV5-1 and TRBJ2-1. Germline V gene lookup returns CDR1 SGHRS and CDR2 YFSETQ. The CDR3 loop spans 15 amino acids. The CDR3 reads CASSLAEAELNEQFF.

This chain uses TRBV20-1 with TRBJ2-3; TCRdb selects TRBD1, and the lack of DNA leaves this call unchecked. CDR1 and CDR2 (germline): DFQATT, SNEGSKA (reference sequence). The CDR3 runs to 15 residues. The CDR3: CSARRPGTELDTQYF.

The rearrangement joins TRBV6-5 to TRBJ2-3. CDR1 is MNHEY, CDR2 SVGAGI, per germline. This CDR3 has 14 amino acids. The CDR3 loop is CASSSLQNTDTQYF.

The chain is built from TRBV6-1 and TRBJ2-1; the D gene TCRdb calls, TRBD1, cannot be checked with no DNA. The CDR3 consists of 12 residues. Per germline, CDR1 MNHNS and CDR2 SASEGT. CDR3 sequence reads: CATLRPGHEQFF.

This chain joins TRBV10-3 and TRBJ2-3; the TRBD1 assignment by TCRdb is unverifiable without DNA. Germline V gene data show CDR1 as ENHRY and CDR2 as SYGVKD. The CDR3 contains 14 residues. CDR3 region: CAISVPGRTDTQYF.

The chain employs TRBV11-2 and TRBJ2-3; TCRdb lists TRBD2, though no DNA is available to test this call. The CDR3 sequence is 18 residues long. Germline lookup yields CDR1 SGHAT and CDR2 FQNNGV. This chain's CDR3 is CASSTLRRRGTSTDTQYF.

The genes are TRBV11-1 and TRBJ2-1; TCRdb's D call of TRBD1 is untestable without DNA. The CDR3 totals 17 residues. CDR1 SGHAT and CDR2 FQDESV come from the germline V gene (reference sequence). The CDR3 reads CASSGENRQPRNNEQFF.

The rearrangement uses TRBV4-1 and TRBJ2-3; the D call from TCRdb, TRBD1, cannot be confirmed without DNA. This CDR3 comprises 16 residues. The germline V gene has CDR1 MGHRA and CDR2 YSYEKL. The CDR3 sequence is CASSQVRQGEADTQYF.